These 18 T cell receptor beta chains came from one sample sequenced in a study of blood T cell repertoires in COVID-19 (dated by TCRdb to 2018 to 2020). The library was made by the immunoSEQ multiplex PCR assay. The table comes from immuneACCESS by way of TCRdb, which keeps in-frame sequences with V and J called. Part of the clones is missing from these tables; in studies checked, under half for an unresolved V gene and the rest for unknown reasons. In this sample the table shows around 180,000 clones, 74% of which occur a single time. The ten largest clones add up to 3% of the sample. Sequenced material: peripheral blood. The origin of the receptors is a woman aged 80 or over with acute or convalescent COVID-19.

CDR3 DNA: TGTGCCAGTAGGCCCCGGGGACAGGGGGCCGATCAGCCCCAGCATTTT. Translation: CASRPRGQGADQPQHF. The chain uses TRBV19 and TRBJ1-5; 12 positions agree with TRBD1. Trimming took 6 bases from V and 5 from J; bases not matched to a gene: 8. Germline values: CDR1 LNHDA, CDR2 SQIVND (reference sequence). The CDR3 sequence is 16 residues long.

V gene TRBV28 combines with J gene TRBJ1-1; 7 nucleotides agree with TRBD1. V shed 2 bases, J shed 7 bases, and the junction held 10 bases outside the gene matches. This CDR3 has 15 amino acids. Germline V gives CDR1 MDHEN, CDR2 SYDVKM. The CDR3 here is CASSLVEATGREAFF. In DNA, the CDR3 is TGTGCCAGCAGTTTAGTTGAAGCGACAGGGCGTGAAGCTTTCTTT.

The chain recombines TRBV28 with TRBJ1-6, with TRBD1 as a possible D gene (5 bases). The CDR3 sequence is 12 residues long. Germline V gene data show CDR1 as MDHEN and CDR2 as SYDVKM. Trimming left V 8 bases short and J 10 bases short, with 12 bases between. The CDR3 here is CASEGEGSPLHF. DNA of the CDR3: TGTGCCAGCGAAGGGGAGGGATCACCCCTCCACTTT.

This clone was seen only once. The chain recombines TRBV3-1 (or the pseudogene TRBV3-2) with TRBJ2-7; perhaps TRBD2 as D (6 bases). This CDR3 is built from 15 residues. The V end lost 6 bases, the J end lost 5 bases, and 20 bases lay between the germline ends. Germline CDR1 LGHDT, CDR2 YNNKEL (reference sequence). The CDR3 is CASSRGLAGFHEQYF. The CDR3 nucleotides are TGTGCCAGCAGTCGCGGACTTGCGGGATTCCACGAGCAGTACTTC.

The V and J genes are TRBV7-2 and TRBJ1-5; D is uncertain. V lost 5 bases and J 0 bases, leaving 8 bases between the germline ends. Germline V gene sequence: CDR1 SGHTA, CDR2 FQGNSA. The length of the CDR3 is 14 residues. The CDR3 spells CASSPGYSNQPQHF. The CDR3 DNA reads as TGTGCCAGCAGCCCGGGGTATAGCAATCAGCCCCAGCATTTT.

This chain uses TRBV19 with TRBJ2-5, with 7 bases aligning to TRBD1. V shed 3 bases and J 5 bases; nucleotides not matched to a gene: 15. Germline V gene sequence: CDR1 LNHDA, CDR2 SQIVND (reference sequence). CDR3 size: 17 residues. CDR3 nucleotide sequence: TGTGCCAGTAGTATCGTCTTGTCTAGGGGGCGCCGGGAGACCCAGTACTTC. It encodes CASSIVLSRGRRETQYF.

This clone was counted once. The CDR3 reads CASSAIVYEQYF. CDR3 DNA: TGTGCCAGCAGCGCGATTGTCTACGAGCAGTACTTC. This chain uses TRBV7-9 with TRBJ2-7, with D unresolved. Trimming removed 5 bases from V and 3 bases from J, with 8 bases in between. The length of the CDR3 is 12 residues. The V gene's germline CDR1 is SEHNR and CDR2 FQNEAQ (reference sequence).

The chain carries TRBV7-9 and TRBJ2-7, with D possibly TRBD2 on 6 matching bases. With 1 base removed from V and 0 bases from J, the gap between germline ends came to 7 bases. This CDR3 has 14 amino acids. Germline loops: CDR1 SEHNR, CDR2 FQNEAQ (reference sequence). The CDR3 bases are TGTGCCAGCAGCTTAGGGACTACCTCCTACGAGCAGTACTTC. It is translated as CASSLGTTSYEQYF.

This rearrangement joins TRBV5-1 to TRBJ2-1; 7 bases agree with TRBD1. Germline V gene sequence: CDR1 SGHRS, CDR2 YFSETQ. Unmatched junction bases numbered 12, after V lost 4 bases and J lost 8 bases. The CDR3 covers 15 residues. CDR3 region: CASSRTGAYIDEQFF. The CDR3 DNA sequence: TGCGCCAGCAGCAGAACAGGGGCGTATATAGATGAGCAGTTCTTC.

This clone was seen ten or more times. The V gene is TRBV21-1, the J gene TRBJ2-3; the DNA was not compared with TRBD2, the D call given in the table. TRBV21-1 corresponds to a pseudogene. The CDR3 contains 17 residues. CDR3 bases: TGTGCCAGCACCCTCCGGGTTCTAGCGGAGGTCACAGATACGCAGTATTTT. Its protein is CASTLRVLAEVTDTQYF.

The chain is built from TRBV29-1 and TRBJ2-5, with unresolved D. This CDR3 is built from 10 residues. Germline CDR1 is SQVTM and CDR2 is ANQGSEA. V lost 4 bases, J lost 5 bases, and 5 bases lay in between. The CDR3 DNA reads TGCAGCGTTGTGAGGGAGACCCAGTACTTC. Translated, it gives CSVVRETQYF.

The genes are TRBV9 and TRBJ2-1, with TRBD2 matching 8 bases. The ends lost 4 bases at V and 2 bases at J; junction bases unmatched: 2. The CDR3 totals 14 residues. CDR1 SGDLS and CDR2 YYNGEE come from the germline V gene. DNA for the CDR3: TGTGCCAGCAGCACAGCGGGAGCCTACAATGAGCAGTTCTTC. It yields the protein CASSTAGAYNEQFF.

V gene TRBV6-5 combines with J gene TRBJ2-1, with D unclear. This CDR3 is 14 amino acids long. Per the germline V gene, CDR1 is MNHEY and CDR2 is SVGAGI. The V and J ends lost 6 bases and 0 bases respectively, with 9 bases between them. CDR3 in amino acids: CASREAVSYNEQFF. The CDR3 DNA is TGTGCCAGCAGAGAGGCGGTCTCCTACAATGAGCAGTTCTTC.

A few counts support this clone. V usage is TRBV28 and J usage is TRBJ1-1; TRBD1 aligns across 7 bases. This CDR3 region has 15 residues. Unmatched junction bases numbered 2, after V lost 0 bases and J lost 1 base. Germline CDR1 reads MDHEN; CDR2 reads SYDVKM. CDR3 amino acids: CASSLWGQQNTEAFF. DNA for the CDR3: TGTGCCAGCAGTTTATGGGGACAGCAGAACACTGAAGCTTTCTTT.

The chain is built from TRBV29-1 and TRBJ2-3; 10 bases align to TRBD2. V dropped 1 base and J dropped 5; count of bases not matched to a gene: 6. CDR1 SQVTM and CDR2 ANQGSEA come from the germline V gene. This CDR3 is built from 15 residues. The CDR3 reads CSVEGVAGGLDTQYF. CDR3 coding DNA: TGCAGCGTTGAAGGGGTAGCGGGAGGATTAGATACGCAGTATTTT.

The chain combines TRBV30 with TRBJ1-3; 7 nucleotides line up with TRBD1. With 4 bases clipped from V and 8 bases from J, the junction kept 14 bases outside the gene matches. The CDR3 length is 15 residues. Germline values: CDR1 GTSNPN, CDR2 SVGIG (reference sequence). For the CDR3, the DNA is TGTGCCTGGATAAGTAGAGACAGGGAAATTGACACCATATATTTT. Protein product: CAWISRDREIDTIYF.

J is TRBJ1-1 and V is TRBV28, with 8 bases lining up with TRBD1. The V and J ends lost 3 bases and 4 bases, in that order; junction bases with no gene match: 10. CDR1 is MDHEN, CDR2 SYDVKM, per germline. The length of the CDR3 is 16 residues. The CDR3: CASSFLWTGTSTEAFF. DNA of the CDR3: TGTGCCAGCAGTTTCCTCTGGACAGGGACGAGCACTGAAGCTTTCTTT.

This clone was seen once. The chain uses TRBV7-3 and TRBJ2-3; D gene unclear. This CDR3 has 14 residues. In germline, CDR1 is SGHTA, CDR2 FQGTGA. The V gene lost 5 bases and the J gene lost 4 bases, with 13 bases spanning the gap. The CDR3 region is CASSPFVGSDTQYF. The DNA for the CDR3 is TGTGCCAGCAGCCCATTCGTGGGCTCAGATACGCAGTATTTT.